The 18 T cell receptor beta chains below all came from one sample that was sequenced in a study of OX40 agonist ivuxolimab in advanced cancers. The library was prepared using the immunoSEQ multiplex PCR assay. In TCRdb, the immuneACCESS table is reduced to in-frame sequences with V and J assigned. These tables do not hold every clone; where another copy was compared, an unresolved V gene accounts for under half, and the others remain unexplained. For this sample there are some 50,000 clones; 85% to 95% appear just once. The ten largest clones capture approximately 10% of the sample. The sequencing here drew on CD4+ or CD8+ T cells sorted from blood, taken in a trial of the OX40 agonist ivuxolimab. The receptors come from an adult with an advanced solid tumor such as melanoma, head and neck, liver or kidney cancer.

CDR3 region: CASSGGMTYEQYF. CDR3 sequence (DNA): TGTGCCAGCAGTGGAGGGATGACCTACGAGCAGTACTTC. This chain connects TRBV6-1 to TRBJ2-5, with D possibly matching TRBD2 (5 bases). The DNA end favors TRBJ2-7, so the J call may be wrong. CDR1 is MNHNS, CDR2 SASEGT, per germline. The CDR3 loop spans 13 amino acids.

This chain joins TRBV7-9 and TRBJ2-5, with 9 bases lining up with TRBD1. Looked up from germline, CDR1 is SEHNR and CDR2 is FQNEAQ (reference sequence). J was trimmed by 3 bases and V by 0 bases; bases with no gene match: 5. The CDR3 totals 16 residues. CDR3 bases: TGTGCCAGCAGCTTAGCACAGGGGGCGCGTAAAGAGACCCAGTACTTC. It is translated as CASSLAQGARKETQYF.

The chain combines TRBV5-3 with TRBJ1-4; D may be TRBD1 (6 bases). TRBV5-3 is filed as an ORF, its function uncertain. The CDR3 runs to 15 residues. V lost 1 base, J lost 7 bases, and 14 bases lay in between. CDR3 in DNA: TGTGCCAGAAGCTTGAGGGACATACAGAGTGAAAAACTGTTTTTT. Residues: CARSLRDIQSEKLFF.

The genes are TRBV6-5 and TRBJ2-5; 8 nucleotides line up with TRBD2. Germline CDR1 reads MNHEY; CDR2 reads SVGAGI. After removal of 0 bases from V and 1 base from J, the junction contained 4 bases not matched to a gene. This CDR3 is built from 16 residues. This CDR3 is CASSYSRGAGQETQYF. The CDR3 DNA follows: TGTGCCAGCAGTTACTCGCGGGGGGCTGGCCAAGAGACCCAGTACTTC.

This clone was observed once. The rearrangement joins TRBV7-3 to TRBJ2-1; D call uncertain. Deletions cut 1 base from V and 7 bases from J, with 17 bases between. Germline V gives CDR1 SGHTA, CDR2 FQGTGA. The CDR3 loop spans 16 amino acids. Written as DNA, the CDR3 is TGTGCCAGCAGCTTAAAGGAAGCAGATGTAGTTAATGAGCAGTTCTTC. Translating it yields CASSLKEADVVNEQFF.

This chain connects TRBV14 to TRBJ1-2; D perhaps matches TRBD1 (6 bases). The CDR3 sequence is 14 residues long. Germline V gives CDR1 SGHDN, CDR2 FVKESK. V lost 2 bases, J lost 5 bases, and 12 bases lay in between. The CDR3 DNA reads TGTGCCAGCAGCCAATACGACAGGTTATATGGCTACACCTTC. This translates into CASSQYDRLYGYTF.

J is TRBJ2-7 and V is TRBV27, with 8 bases identical to TRBD2. This CDR3 comprises 15 residues. Trimming removed 3 bases from V and 1 base from J; junction bases left unmatched: 5. Germline V gene sequence: CDR1 MNHEY, CDR2 SMNVEV (reference sequence). The CDR3 DNA is TGTGCCAGCAGTTTTGGGGGACTAGGTTCCTACGAGCAGTACTTC. This translates into CASSFGGLGSYEQYF.

About this clone: At one boundary the junction diverges from the germline segment, which might be a read error. This sequence joins TRBV7-7 and TRBJ2-7; D call uncertain. Germline V gene sequence: CDR1 SSHAT, CDR2 FNYEAQ (reference sequence). The CDR3 covers 13 residues. The CDR3 bases are TGTGCTAGCAGCCCTGGACCCTCCTACGAGCAGTACTTC. Protein sequence: CASSPGPSYEQYF. Based on the CDR3 plus reference TRBV7-7 and TRBJ2-7, the full variable domain is GAGVSQSPRYKVTKRGQDVTLRCDPISSHATLYWYQQALGQGPEFLTYFNYEAQPDKSGLPSDRFSAERPEGSISTLTIQRTEQRDSAMYRCASSPGPSYEQYFGPGTRLTVT.

This sequence joins TRBV19 and TRBJ2-1, with D maybe TRBD1 (6 bases). Germline-derived CDR1 and CDR2 are LNHDA and SQIVND (reference sequence). Trimming shortened V by 3 bases and J by 10 bases, and 10 bases separated the two germline ends. The CDR3 totals 12 residues. The CDR3 bases are TGTGCCAGTAGTATCGGCCAGGGGGAGCAGTTCTTC. It codes for CASSIGQGEQFF.

With respect to this clone: This specimen includes other DNA sequences encoding the same CDR3. The chain has TRBV9 and TRBJ2-2, with D perhaps given as TRBD1 or TRBD2 (5 bases each). The V and J ends lost 0 bases and 5 bases respectively, with 8 bases between them. This CDR3 has 14 residues. CDR1 is SGDLS, CDR2 YYNGEE, per germline. CDR3 region: CASSVGGGTGELFF. The CDR3 DNA sequence: TGTGCCAGCAGCGTAGGGGGCGGGACCGGGGAGCTGTTTTTT.

The chain uses TRBV15 and TRBJ1-2; a weak D match, TRBD1 (5 bases). The CDR3 consists of 16 residues. Germline loops: CDR1 LNHNV, CDR2 YYDKDF (reference sequence). Deletions cut 1 base from V and 5 bases from J, with 17 bases between. CDR3 residues: CATSRGRGHFFYGYTF. The CDR3 nucleotides read TGTGCCACCAGCAGAGGCCGGGGCCATTTCTTTTATGGCTACACCTTC.

The rearrangement joins TRBV9 to TRBJ2-7; tentatively, D is TRBD2 (6 bases). Germline CDR1 reads SGDLS; CDR2 reads YYNGEE. Deletions cut 0 bases from V and 4 bases from J, with 11 bases between. The CDR3 is 14 residues long. CDR3 nucleotide sequence: TGTGCCAGCAGCGTAGGCGGTAGCGGATACGAGCAGTACTTC. Its protein is CASSVGGSGYEQYF.

The V and J genes are TRBV5-1 and TRBJ2-1; D not resolved. The CDR3 runs to 12 residues. V shed 3 bases and J shed 5 bases, with 6 bases lying between them. The V gene's germline CDR1 is SGHRS and CDR2 YFSETQ. This CDR3 is CASSYQNNEQFF. DNA for the CDR3: TGCGCCAGCAGCTACCAGAACAATGAGCAGTTCTTC.

This chain connects TRBV28 to TRBJ1-5, with D possibly TRBD1 on 6 matching bases. The V and J ends lost 2 bases and 1 base respectively, with 9 bases between them. The CDR3 consists of 15 residues. CDR1 and CDR2 from the germline V gene are MDHEN and SYDVKM. The CDR3 protein is CASSLTGLSNQPQHF. The DNA of the CDR3 is TGTGCCAGCAGTTTAACAGGGCTAAGCAATCAGCCCCAGCATTTT.

The chain uses TRBV9 and TRBJ2-7; possibly TRBD2 for D (5 bases). CDR1 and CDR2 (germline): SGDLS, YYNGEE. The V and J ends lost 3 bases and 2 bases respectively, with 9 bases between them. The CDR3 has 13 residues. CDR3 DNA: TGTGCCAGCAGCGCCGGGAACACCTACGAGCAGTACTTC. This translates into CASSAGNTYEQYF. The full variable domain, with the rest looked up from reference TRBV9 and TRBJ2-7, is DSGVTQTPKHLITATGQRVTLRCSPRSGDLSVYWYQQSLDQGLQFLIQYYNGEERAKGNILERFSAQQFPDLHSELNLSSLELGDSALYFCASSAGNTYEQYFGPGTRLTVT.

The chain employs TRBV9 and TRBJ1-2, with D unresolved. The germline CDR1 and CDR2 sequences are SGDLS and YYNGEE. V gave up 0 bases and J gave up 2 bases, with 5 bases separating them. CDR3 length: 13 residues. The CDR3 region has the DNA TGTGCCAGCAGCGTAGCCAGCAACTATGGCTACACCTTC. Encoded protein: CASSVASNYGYTF.

V usage is TRBV6-6 and J usage is TRBJ2-3; D possibly corresponds to TRBD2 (6 bases). This CDR3 has 15 residues. Germline lookup yields CDR1 MNHNY and CDR2 SVGAGI (reference sequence). V lost 5 bases and J lost 4, with 16 bases in between. CDR3 sequence (DNA): TGTGCCAGCAGTCCCCTGGGAGGTCAGGCAGATACGCAGTATTTT. As protein: CASSPLGGQADTQYF.

V gene TRBV7-6 combines with J gene TRBJ2-7; possibly TRBD1 or TRBD2 for D (5 bases each). The V gene lost 1 base and the J gene lost 5 bases, with 12 bases spanning the gap. Per the germline V gene, CDR1 is SGHVS and CDR2 is FNYEAQ. The CDR3 runs 14 residues. CDR3 bases: TGTGCCAGCAGCTTAGATGGGACCCCCCACGAGCAGTACTTC. Translation gives CASSLDGTPHEQYF.